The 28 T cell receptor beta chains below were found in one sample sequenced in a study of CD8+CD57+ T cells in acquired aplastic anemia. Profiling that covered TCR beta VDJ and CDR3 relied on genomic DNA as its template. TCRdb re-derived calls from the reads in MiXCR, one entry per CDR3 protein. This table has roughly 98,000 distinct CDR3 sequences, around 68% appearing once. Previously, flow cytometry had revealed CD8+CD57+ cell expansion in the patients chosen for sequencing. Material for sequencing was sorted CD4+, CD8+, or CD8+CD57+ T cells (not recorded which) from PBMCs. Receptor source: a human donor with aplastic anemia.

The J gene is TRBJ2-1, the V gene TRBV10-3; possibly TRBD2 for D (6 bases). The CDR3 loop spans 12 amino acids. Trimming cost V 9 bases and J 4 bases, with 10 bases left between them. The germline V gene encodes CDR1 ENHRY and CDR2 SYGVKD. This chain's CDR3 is CAMRGDYNEQFF. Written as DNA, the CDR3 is TGTGCCATGCGGGGAGATTACAATGAGCAGTTCTTC.

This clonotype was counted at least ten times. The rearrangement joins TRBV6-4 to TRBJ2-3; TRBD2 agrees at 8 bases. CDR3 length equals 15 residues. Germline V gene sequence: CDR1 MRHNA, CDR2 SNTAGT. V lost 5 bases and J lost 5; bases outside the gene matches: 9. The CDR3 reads CASSSDGGGQDTQYF. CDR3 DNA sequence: TGTGCCAGCAGTTCCGACGGGGGGGGGCAAGATACGCAGTATTTT.

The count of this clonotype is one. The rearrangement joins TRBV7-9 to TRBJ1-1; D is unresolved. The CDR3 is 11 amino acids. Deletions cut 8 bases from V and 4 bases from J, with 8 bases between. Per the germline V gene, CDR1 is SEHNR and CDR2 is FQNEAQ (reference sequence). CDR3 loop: CASWRRTEAFF. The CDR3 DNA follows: TGTGCCAGCTGGCGTCGCACTGAAGCTTTCTTT.

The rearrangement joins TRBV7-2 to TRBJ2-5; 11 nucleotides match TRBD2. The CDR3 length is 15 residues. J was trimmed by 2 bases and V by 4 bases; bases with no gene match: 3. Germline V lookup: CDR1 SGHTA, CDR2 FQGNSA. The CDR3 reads CASSSGLAVQETQYF. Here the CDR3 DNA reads TGTGCCAGCAGCTCGGGACTAGCGGTACAAGAGACCCAGTACTTC. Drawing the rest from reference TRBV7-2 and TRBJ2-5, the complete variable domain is GAGVSQSPSNKVTEKGKDVELRCDPISGHTALYWYRQSLGQGLEFLIYFQGNSAPDKSGLPSDRFSAERTGGSVSTLTIQRTQQEDSAVYLCASSSGLAVQETQYFGPGTRLLVL.

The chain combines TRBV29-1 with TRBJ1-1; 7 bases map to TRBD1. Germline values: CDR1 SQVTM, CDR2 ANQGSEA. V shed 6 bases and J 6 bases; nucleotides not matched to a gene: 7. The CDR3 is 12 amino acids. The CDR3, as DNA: TGCAGCGTCGAGACAGGGATCGCTGAAGCTTTCTTT. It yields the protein CSVETGIAEAFF. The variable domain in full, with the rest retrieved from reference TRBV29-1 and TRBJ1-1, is SAVISQKPSRDICQRGTSLTIQCQVDSQVTMMFWYRQQPGQSLTLIATANQGSEATYESGFVIDKFPISRPNLTFSTLTVSNMSPEDSSIYLCSVETGIAEAFFGQGTRLTVV.

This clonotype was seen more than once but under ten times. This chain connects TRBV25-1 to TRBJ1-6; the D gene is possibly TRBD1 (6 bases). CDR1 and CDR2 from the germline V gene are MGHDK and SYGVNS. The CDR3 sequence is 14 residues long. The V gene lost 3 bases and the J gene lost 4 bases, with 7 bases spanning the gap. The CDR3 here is CASSEQGYNSPLHF. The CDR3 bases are TGTGCCAGCAGTGAGCAGGGGTATAATTCACCCCTCCACTTT.

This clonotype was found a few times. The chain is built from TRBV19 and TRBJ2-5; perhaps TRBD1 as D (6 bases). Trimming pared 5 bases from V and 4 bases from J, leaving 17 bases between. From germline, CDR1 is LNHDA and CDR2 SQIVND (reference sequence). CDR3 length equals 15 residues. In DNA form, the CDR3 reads TGTGCCAGTAGTTTGGGGACACGGACCGTAGAGACCCAGTACTTC. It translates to CASSLGTRTVETQYF.

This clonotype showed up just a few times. In DNA, the CDR3 is TGTGCCACCAGTGACACGACAGGGAATTATCAGCCCCAGCATTTT. Encoded protein: CATSDTTGNYQPQHF. The chain joins TRBV24-1 to TRBJ1-5; TRBD1 aligns across 7 bases. After removal of 4 bases from V and 5 bases from J, the junction contained 7 bases not matched to a gene. There are 15 residues in the CDR3. Germline loops: CDR1 KGHDR, CDR2 SFDVKD.

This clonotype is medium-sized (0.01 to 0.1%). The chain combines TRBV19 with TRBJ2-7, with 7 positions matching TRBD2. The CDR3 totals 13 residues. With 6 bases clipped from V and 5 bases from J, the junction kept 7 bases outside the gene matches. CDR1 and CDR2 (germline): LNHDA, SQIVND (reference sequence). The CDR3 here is CASSPGLVNEQYF. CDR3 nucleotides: TGTGCCAGTAGCCCCGGACTAGTGAACGAGCAGTACTTC.

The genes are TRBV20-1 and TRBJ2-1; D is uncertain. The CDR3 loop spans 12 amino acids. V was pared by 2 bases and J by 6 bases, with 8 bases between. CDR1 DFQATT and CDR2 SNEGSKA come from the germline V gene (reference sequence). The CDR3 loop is CSARTGGNEQFF. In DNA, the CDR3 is TGCAGTGCTAGAACTGGCGGCAATGAGCAGTTCTTC.

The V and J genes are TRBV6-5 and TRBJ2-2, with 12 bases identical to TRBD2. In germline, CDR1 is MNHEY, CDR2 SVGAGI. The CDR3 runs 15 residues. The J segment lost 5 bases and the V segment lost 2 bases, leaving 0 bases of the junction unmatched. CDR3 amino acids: CASSYLAGGTGELFF. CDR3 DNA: TGTGCCAGCAGTTACCTAGCGGGAGGGACCGGGGAGCTGTTTTTT.

This CDR3 reads CSAKGDSSNEKLFF. DNA for the CDR3: TGCAGTGCTAAGGGGGACAGTTCGAATGAAAAACTGTTTTTT. The rearrangement links TRBV20-1 to TRBJ1-4; 7 positions agree with TRBD1. The junction had 7 bases not matched to a gene; V was cut back by 4 bases and J by 5 bases. The CDR3 is made up of 14 amino acids. The germline gives CDR1 DFQATT, CDR2 SNEGSKA (reference sequence).

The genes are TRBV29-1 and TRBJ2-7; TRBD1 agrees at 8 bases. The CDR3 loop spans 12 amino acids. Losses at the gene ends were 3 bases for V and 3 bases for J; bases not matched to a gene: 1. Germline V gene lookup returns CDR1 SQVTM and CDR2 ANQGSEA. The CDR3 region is CSVEDRDYEQYF. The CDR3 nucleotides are TGCAGCGTTGAGGACAGGGACTACGAGCAGTACTTC.

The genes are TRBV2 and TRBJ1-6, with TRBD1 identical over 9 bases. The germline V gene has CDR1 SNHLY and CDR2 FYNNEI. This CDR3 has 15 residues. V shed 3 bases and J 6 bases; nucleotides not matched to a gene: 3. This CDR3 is CASSERTGVNSPLHF. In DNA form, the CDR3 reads TGTGCCAGCAGTGAGAGGACAGGGGTTAATTCACCCCTCCACTTT.

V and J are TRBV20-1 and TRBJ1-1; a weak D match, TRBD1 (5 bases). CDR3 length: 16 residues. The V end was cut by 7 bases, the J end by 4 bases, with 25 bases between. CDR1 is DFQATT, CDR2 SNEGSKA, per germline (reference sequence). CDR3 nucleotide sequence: TGCAGTGTTAAACGGGGAAGACAGTTTCGGCCCACTGAAGCTTTCTTT. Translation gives CSVKRGRQFRPTEAFF.

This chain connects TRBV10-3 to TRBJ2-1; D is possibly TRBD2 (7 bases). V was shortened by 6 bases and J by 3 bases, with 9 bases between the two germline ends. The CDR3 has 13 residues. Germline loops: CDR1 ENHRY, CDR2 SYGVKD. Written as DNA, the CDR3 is TGTGCCATCAGAGGGGGGGACTACAATGAGCAGTTCTTC. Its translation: CAIRGGDYNEQFF.

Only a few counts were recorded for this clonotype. In DNA, the CDR3 is TGTGCCACCAGCGTGGACACACGGAACACCGGGGAGCTGTTTTTT. Its protein is CATSVDTRNTGELFF. The V call is TRBV15, the J call TRBJ2-2; D is perhaps TRBD1 (5 bases). The CDR3 is 15 amino acids. Between the trimmed V and J ends, which lost 5 bases and 1 base, there was a span of 11 bases. Germline V gene lookup returns CDR1 LNHNV and CDR2 YYDKDF (reference sequence).

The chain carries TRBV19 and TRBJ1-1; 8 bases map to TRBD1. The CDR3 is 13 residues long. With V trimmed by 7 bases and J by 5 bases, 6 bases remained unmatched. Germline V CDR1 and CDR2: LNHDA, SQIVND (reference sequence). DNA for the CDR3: TGTGCCAGTAAAGTACAGGGGGATACTGAAGCTTTCTTT. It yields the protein CASKVQGDTEAFF.

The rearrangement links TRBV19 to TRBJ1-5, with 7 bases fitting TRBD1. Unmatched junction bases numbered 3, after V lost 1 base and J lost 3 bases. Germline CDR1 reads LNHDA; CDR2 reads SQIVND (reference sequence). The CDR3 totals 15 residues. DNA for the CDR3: TGTGCCAGTAGTATAGTGGACAGGAACAATCAGCCCCAGCATTTT. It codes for CASSIVDRNNQPQHF.

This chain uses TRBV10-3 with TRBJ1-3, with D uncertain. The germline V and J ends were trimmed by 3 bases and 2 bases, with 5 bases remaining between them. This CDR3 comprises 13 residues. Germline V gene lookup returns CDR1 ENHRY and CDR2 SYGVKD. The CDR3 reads CAISEEPGNTIYF. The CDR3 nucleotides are TGTGCCATCAGTGAAGAACCTGGAAACACCATATATTTT.

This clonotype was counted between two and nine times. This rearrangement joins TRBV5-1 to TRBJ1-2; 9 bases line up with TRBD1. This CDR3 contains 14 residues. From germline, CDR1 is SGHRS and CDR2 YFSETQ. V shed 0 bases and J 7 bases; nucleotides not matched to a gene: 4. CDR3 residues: CASSLDTGGGGYTF. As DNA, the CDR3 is TGCGCCAGCAGCTTGGACACAGGGGGCGGTGGCTACACCTTC.

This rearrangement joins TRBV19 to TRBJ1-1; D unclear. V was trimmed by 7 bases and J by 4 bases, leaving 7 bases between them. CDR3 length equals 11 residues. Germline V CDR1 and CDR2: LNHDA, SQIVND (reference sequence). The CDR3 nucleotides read TGTGCCAGTAAAGTAGCCACTGAAGCTTTCTTT. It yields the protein CASKVATEAFF.

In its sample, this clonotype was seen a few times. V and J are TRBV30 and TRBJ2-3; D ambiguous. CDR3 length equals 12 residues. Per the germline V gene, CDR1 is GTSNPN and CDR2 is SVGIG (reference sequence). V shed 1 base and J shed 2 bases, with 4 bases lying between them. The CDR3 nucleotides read TGTGCCTGGAGTGGAATCACAGATACGCAGTATTTT. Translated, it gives CAWSGITDTQYF.

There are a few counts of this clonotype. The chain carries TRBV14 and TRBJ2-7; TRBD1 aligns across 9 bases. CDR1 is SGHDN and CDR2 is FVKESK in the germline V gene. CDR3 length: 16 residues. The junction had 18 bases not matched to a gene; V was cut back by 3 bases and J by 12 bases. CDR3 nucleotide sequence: TGTGCCAGCAGCCACCGGACAGGGGCCCATGGAGGGGGATGGTACTTC. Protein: CASSHRTGAHGGGWYF.

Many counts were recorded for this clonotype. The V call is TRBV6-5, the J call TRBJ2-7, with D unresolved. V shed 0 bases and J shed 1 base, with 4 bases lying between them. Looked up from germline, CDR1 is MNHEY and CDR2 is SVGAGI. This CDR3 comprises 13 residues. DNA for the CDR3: TGTGCCAGCAGTTACTCCGGATCCTACGAGCAGTACTTC. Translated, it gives CASSYSGSYEQYF.

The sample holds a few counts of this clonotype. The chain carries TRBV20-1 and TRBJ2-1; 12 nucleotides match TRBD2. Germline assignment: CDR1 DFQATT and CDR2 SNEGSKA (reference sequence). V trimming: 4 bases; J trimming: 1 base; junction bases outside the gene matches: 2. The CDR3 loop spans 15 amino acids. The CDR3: CSAKGLAGSYNEQFF. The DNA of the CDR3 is TGCAGTGCTAAAGGACTAGCGGGGTCCTACAATGAGCAGTTCTTC.

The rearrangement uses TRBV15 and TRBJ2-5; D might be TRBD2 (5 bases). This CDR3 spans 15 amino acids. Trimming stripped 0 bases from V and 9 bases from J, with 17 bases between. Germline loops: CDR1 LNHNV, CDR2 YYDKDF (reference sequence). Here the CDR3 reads CATSRDPRSDGAQYF. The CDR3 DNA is TGTGCCACCAGCAGAGACCCCCGGTCGGACGGGGCCCAGTACTTC.

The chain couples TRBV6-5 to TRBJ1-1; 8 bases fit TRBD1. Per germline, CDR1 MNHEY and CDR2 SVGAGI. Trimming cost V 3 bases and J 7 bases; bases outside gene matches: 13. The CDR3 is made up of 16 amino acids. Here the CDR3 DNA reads TGTGCCAGCAGTTATCACGGAGGACAGGGAAGGAATGAAGCTTTCTTT. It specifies CASSYHGGQGRNEAFF.